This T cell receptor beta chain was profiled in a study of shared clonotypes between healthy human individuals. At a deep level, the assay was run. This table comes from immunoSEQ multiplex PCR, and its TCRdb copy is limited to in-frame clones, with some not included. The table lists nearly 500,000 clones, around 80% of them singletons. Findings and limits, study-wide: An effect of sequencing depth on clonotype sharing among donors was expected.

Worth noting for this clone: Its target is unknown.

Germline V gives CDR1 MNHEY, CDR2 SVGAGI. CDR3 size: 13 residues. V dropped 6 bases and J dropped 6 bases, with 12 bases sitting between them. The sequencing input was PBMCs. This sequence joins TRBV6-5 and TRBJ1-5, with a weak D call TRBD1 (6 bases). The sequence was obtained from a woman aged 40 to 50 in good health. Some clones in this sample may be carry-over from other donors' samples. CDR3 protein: CASSKGGVQPQHF. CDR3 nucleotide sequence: TGTGCCAGCAGCAAAGGGGGGGTTCAGCCCCAGCATTTT.